This T cell receptor (beta chain) was found in a study of blood T cell repertoires in COVID-19. Study background: Spain, Italy and the United States supplied samples that represented acute and convalescent COVID-19.

The V gene lost 8 bases and the J gene lost 6 bases, with 16 bases spanning the gap. Per the germline V gene, CDR1 is SGHVS and CDR2 is FQNEAQ. The CDR3 contains 14 residues. Clones were sequenced by immunoSEQ multiplex PCR, and TCRdb holds only the in-frame ones, with some missing. The sample records roughly 60,000 clones, roughly 74% being singletons. This clone came up a few times. The sample comprised peripheral blood. The chain recombines TRBV7-8 with TRBJ1-4, with D tentatively TRBD1 (5 bases). The sequence derives from a human donor in a cohort sampled during active COVID-19. For the CDR3, the DNA is TGTGCCAGCCCAAAAGGGGAAAACGATGAAAAACTGTTTTTT. Protein sequence: CASPKGENDEKLFF.